Listed below are T cell receptor beta chains from one sample, sequenced in a study of T cell responses to AZD1222 COVID-19 vaccine. Profiled with immunoSEQ multiplex PCR; TCRdb holds only in-frame clones, not every one. The sample contains about 130,000 clones, roughly nine tenths of which appear only once. The sample here was peripheral blood, taken 28 days after the second AZD1222 dose. These receptors all come from an adult who received the AZD1222 COVID-19 vaccine. Both conserved end residues are part of each CDR3. The D gene is left open where the match is weak. Some rows mark clone size as missing; the rest say once, few, many or name a class of expanded clone.

j_gene,abundance,v_gene,d_gene,CDR3nt,CDR3aa
TRBJ1-5,NA,TRBV15,NA,TGTGCCACCAGCAAAGATGGTAGTCAGCCCCAGCATTTT,CATSKDGSQPQHF
TRBJ2-1,once,TRBV11-2,TRBD1,TGTGCCAGCAGCCCGATACACGGGACAGGGCGCAATGAGCAGTTCTTC,CASSPIHGTGRNEQFF
TRBJ1-2,few,TRBV28,NA,TGTGCCAGCAGTTTAAGGTCAGCCCTCTATGGCTACACCTTC,CASSLRSALYGYTF
TRBJ1-3,NA,TRBV5-1,TRBD1,TGCGCCAGCAGCTCCGGGACAGGGACAGGAAACACCATATATTTT,CASSSGTGTGNTIYF
TRBJ1-5,NA,TRBV4-3,NA,TGCGCCAGCAGCCAAGATAGGACAGTAAATCAGCCCCAGCATTTT,CASSQDRTVNQPQHF
TRBJ2-2,NA,TRBV30,TRBD2,TGTGCCTGGAGTGGACTAGCGGGAACTAACACCGGGGAGCTGTTTTTT,CAWSGLAGTNTGELFF
TRBJ1-6,NA,TRBV11-2,TRBD1,TGTGCCAGCAGCTTAAGCAGGGGGCATTCACCCCTCCACTTT,CASSLSRGHSPLHF
TRBJ2-1,NA,TRBV7-2,NA,TGTGCCAGCAGCTTAATGGGAACAGGCTCCTACAATGAGCAGTTCTTC,CASSLMGTGSYNEQFF
TRBJ1-6,NA,TRBV7-2,NA,TGTGCCAGCAGCTTAACCCGGGACATAAATTCACCCCTCCACTTT,CASSLTRDINSPLHF
TRBJ1-1,NA,TRBV5-4,NA,TGTGCCAGCAGCTTGGGAGGGGCGAACACTGAAGCTTTCTTT,CASSLGGANTEAFF
TRBJ2-3,NA,TRBV7-2,TRBD2,TGTGCCAGCAGCTTAACAGCGGGGGTGGGTACGCAGTATTTT,CASSLTAGVGTQYF
TRBJ1-4,NA,TRBV7-9,NA,TGTGCCAGCAGCGCGCGGGAGGGTGAAAAACTGTTTTTT,CASSAREGEKLFF
TRBJ2-1,NA,TRBV5-1,NA,TGCGCCAGCAGCAGACCGGGGCAAGGGGAGCAGTTCTTC,CASSRPGQGEQFF
TRBJ1-1,NA,TRBV18,TRBD1,TGTGCCAGCTCACCGCGGACAGGTTGGGACACTGAAGCTTTCTTT,CASSPRTGWDTEAFF
TRBJ1-1,few,TRBV5-1,NA,TGCGCCAGCAGCTTGGAAGGTGTGAACACTGAAGCTTTCTTT,CASSLEGVNTEAFF
TRBJ1-5,NA,TRBV4-2,NA,TGTGCCAGCAGCCCTGGACAGTTCAATAGCAATCAGCCCCAGCATTTT,CASSPGQFNSNQPQHF
TRBJ2-2,NA,TRBV3-1/TRBV3-2,NA,TGTGCCAGCAGCCAGGCGCAGGCGGGCGGGGAGCTGTTTTTT,CASSQAQAGGELFF
TRBJ2-7,NA,TRBV4-1,NA,TGCGCCAGCAGGCAGATTGGATCCGACGAGCAGTACTTC,CASRQIGSDEQYF
TRBJ2-7,NA,TRBV3-1/TRBV3-2,NA,TGTGCCAGCAGAAATTCGGGAGCAGCGGACGAGCAGTACTTC,CASRNSGAADEQYF
TRBJ2-7,NA,TRBV12-3/TRBV12-4,NA,TGTGCCAGCAGTTTACGGGGCGACGAGCAGTACTTC,CASSLRGDEQYF
TRBJ1-4,NA,TRBV29-1,TRBD1,TGCAGCGTTGCCCGATTGGGACAGGGGGGTGAAAAACTGTTTTTT,CSVARLGQGGEKLFF
TRBJ1-3,NA,TRBV19,NA,TGTGCCAGTAGACGGTCCCTTGGGAACACCATATATTTT,CASRRSLGNTIYF
TRBJ1-1,NA,TRBV7-2,TRBD1,TGTGCCAGCAGGGACCTTGACAGGGATACTGAAGCTTTCTTT,CASRDLDRDTEAFF
TRBJ1-6,once,TRBV6-5,TRBD1,TGTGCCAGCAGACCACAGGGGATTGAATCACCCCTCCACTTT,CASRPQGIESPLHF
TRBJ2-1,NA,TRBV9,NA,TGTGCCAGCAGCGTCAGTACGAGTGAGCAGTTCTTC,CASSVSTSEQFF
TRBJ2-7,NA,TRBV20-1,NA,TGCAGTGCTAGGCGGGACGGGGAGCAGTACTTC,CSARRDGEQYF
TRBJ1-3,NA,TRBV18,NA,TGTGCCAGCGGGGCCGAAAGCTCTGGAAACACCATATATTTT,CASGAESSGNTIYF
TRBJ1-4,NA,TRBV7-9,NA,TGTGCCAGCAGCCCCCCCGGCCAGGATGAAAAACTGTTTTTT,CASSPPGQDEKLFF
TRBJ1-4,few,TRBV5-1,NA,TGCGCCAGCAGCTTGGCCGCCGCGGGGACTAATGAAAAACTGTTTTTT,CASSLAAAGTNEKLFF
TRBJ2-2,few,TRBV7-3,TRBD2,TGTGCCAGCAGCCGACTAGCGACGGCGAACACCGGGGAGCTGTTTTTT,CASSRLATANTGELFF
TRBJ2-1,NA,TRBV5-6,NA,TGTGCCAGCAGCCCCTGGGGGAATGAGCAGTTCTTC,CASSPWGNEQFF
TRBJ2-7,NA,TRBV5-6,NA,TGTGCCAGCAGCACCTCCCGGTCCTACGAGCAGTACTTC,CASSTSRSYEQYF
TRBJ2-2,NA,TRBV5-4,NA,TGTGCCAGCAGCTTGGCAGGGGCCATCAAGCTGTTTTTT,CASSLAGAIKLFF
TRBJ1-6,NA,TRBV7-2,TRBD1,TGTGCCAGCAGCCAAACAGGGACAGTTGTTTCACCCCTCCACTTT,CASSQTGTVVSPLHF
TRBJ1-4,NA,TRBV30,NA,TGTGCCTCCGGGACACCTGGGGGGAAACTGTTTTTT,CASGTPGGKLFF
TRBJ1-2,NA,TRBV5-1,NA,TGCGCCAGCAGCTTGGGGGCCGGTTCTAACTATGGCTACACCTTC,CASSLGAGSNYGYTF
TRBJ2-7,few,TRBV5-5,TRBD1,TGTGCCAGCAGCTTGGAGGGACAGCTCTACGAGCAGTACTTC,CASSLEGQLYEQYF
TRBJ2-3,NA,TRBV7-3,NA,TGTGCCAGCAGCCAAAACGGGGCAGATACGCAGTATTTT,CASSQNGADTQYF
TRBJ2-5,NA,TRBV5-1,TRBD1,TGCGCCAGCACTCTTTTACCCCAGGGGGCTGGGGAGACCCAGTACTTC,CASTLLPQGAGETQYF
TRBJ2-6,NA,TRBV6-5,NA,TGTGCCAGCAGTTACTCGGTAGCTGGGGCCAACGTCCTGACTTTC,CASSYSVAGANVLTF
TRBJ1-5,few,TRBV27,NA,TGTGCCAGCAGTTTCAAGTCCTTCAATCAGCCCCAGCATTTT,CASSFKSFNQPQHF
TRBJ2-7,NA,TRBV5-1,TRBD1,TGCGCCAGCAGCTTGGCTCAGGGGGCCCACGAGCAGTACTTC,CASSLAQGAHEQYF
TRBJ2-7,NA,TRBV5-1,TRBD2,TGCGCCAGCAGCCCCGGGACTAGCCAGTACGAGCAGTACTTC,CASSPGTSQYEQYF
TRBJ2-1,NA,TRBV6-6,TRBD2,TGTGCCAGCAGTTACCCGGGGACTAGAGGGTCAAATGAGCAGTTCTTC,CASSYPGTRGSNEQFF
TRBJ1-2,once,TRBV19,NA,TGTGCCAGTAGTAGCAGGGGTAGAGGCTACACCTTC,CASSSRGRGYTF
TRBJ1-6,NA,TRBV5-4,NA,TGTGCCAGCAGCTTGACGGCAGGCCCTACTTATAATTCACCCCTCCACTTT,CASSLTAGPTYNSPLHF
TRBJ1-1,NA,TRBV25-1,NA,TGTGCCAGCAGTACCGGTCCTGAAGCTTTCTTT,CASSTGPEAFF
TRBJ2-4,NA,TRBV4-3,NA,TGCGCCAGCAGCCCTGGGGCGACGGGGGCCAAAAACATTCAGTACTTC,CASSPGATGAKNIQYF
TRBJ1-2,once,TRBV6-6,NA,TGTGCCAGCATAGGGCGTTATGGCTACACCTTC,CASIGRYGYTF
TRBJ2-3,NA,TRBV6-6,NA,TGTGCCAGCAGGTTCACAGATACGCAGTATTTT,CASRFTDTQYF
TRBJ2-5,NA,TRBV2,NA,TGTGCCAGCAACCTTAACGGGGGCGGCCAAGAGACCCAGTACTTC,CASNLNGGGQETQYF
TRBJ1-2,NA,TRBV27,NA,TGTGCCAGCAGTTGGTCGTCGGGGCCTAACTATGGCTACACCTTC,CASSWSSGPNYGYTF